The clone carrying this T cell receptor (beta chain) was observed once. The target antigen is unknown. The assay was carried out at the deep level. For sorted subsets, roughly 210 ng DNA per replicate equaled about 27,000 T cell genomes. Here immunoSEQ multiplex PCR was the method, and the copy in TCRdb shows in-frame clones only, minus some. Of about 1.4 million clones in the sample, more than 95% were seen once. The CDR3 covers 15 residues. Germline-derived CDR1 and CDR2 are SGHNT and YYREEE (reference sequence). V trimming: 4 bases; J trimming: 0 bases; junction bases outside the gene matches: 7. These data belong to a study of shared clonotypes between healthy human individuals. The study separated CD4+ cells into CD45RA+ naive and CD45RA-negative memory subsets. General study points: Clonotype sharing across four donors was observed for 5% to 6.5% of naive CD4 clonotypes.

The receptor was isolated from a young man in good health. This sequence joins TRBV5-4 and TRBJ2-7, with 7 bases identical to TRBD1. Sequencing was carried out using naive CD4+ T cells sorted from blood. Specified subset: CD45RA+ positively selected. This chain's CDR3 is CASSRAQGVSYEQYF. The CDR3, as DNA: TGTGCCAGCAGCAGGGCGCAGGGGGTCTCCTACGAGCAGTACTTC. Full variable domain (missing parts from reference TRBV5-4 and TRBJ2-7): ETGVTQSPTHLIKTRGQQVTLRCSSQSGHNTVSWYQQALGQGPQFIFQYYREEENGRGNFPPRFSGLQFPNYSSELNVNALELDDSALYLCASSRAQGVSYEQYFGPGTRLTVT.